This T cell receptor (beta chain) was sequenced for a study of T cell clonotyping in hematopoietic cell transplantation. J gave up 3 bases and V 8 bases, and 12 bases lay outside the gene matches. Germline V CDR1 and CDR2: SGHRS, YFSETQ. CDR3 length: 17 residues. Generated by immunoSEQ multiplex PCR, the TCRdb table keeps only in-frame clones and is missing some. This table has under 15,000 clones, about 93% appearing once. V is TRBV5-1 and J is TRBJ2-2, with 11 nucleotides matching TRBD2. This TCR was recovered from a man aged 30 to 39 in good health. Some clones in this sample may be carry-over from other donors' samples. Specimen: peripheral blood mononuclear cells. CDR3 in amino acids: CASRTSGWGQDTGELFF. CDR3 bases: TGCGCCAGTAGGACTAGCGGGTGGGGCCAGGACACCGGGGAGCTGTTTTTT.